A single sample gave rise to the 20 T cell receptor beta chains below, sequenced in a study of T cell responses to AZD1222 COVID-19 vaccine. Measured with immunoSEQ multiplex PCR; TCRdb has only the in-frame clones, and not every one. The sample records 180,000 or so clones, around 89% being singletons. Sequenced here: peripheral blood, sampled 28 days after the second AZD1222 dose. The receptors come from an adult who received the AZD1222 COVID-19 vaccine.

The gene calls are TRBV11-2 and TRBJ2-1; a weak D match, TRBD1 (6 bases). This CDR3 has 14 residues. V lost 6 bases, J lost 7 bases, and 16 bases lay in between. Germline-derived CDR1 and CDR2 are SGHAT and FQNNGV. The CDR3 sequence is CASRSPGVQNEQFF. The CDR3, as DNA: TGTGCCAGCAGGAGCCCAGGGGTGCAGAATGAGCAGTTCTTC.

The CDR3 reads CASSDTGGAGVEQYF. The DNA for the CDR3 is TGTGCCAGCAGCGACACAGGGGGCGCCGGGGTCGAGCAGTACTTC. This chain links TRBV7-9 with TRBJ2-7; 9 positions match TRBD1. Germline loops: CDR1 SEHNR, CDR2 FQNEAQ (reference sequence). The trim removed 5 bases at V and 6 bases at J, leaving 11 bases unmatched. This CDR3 has 15 amino acids.

This clone has just a few counts. The chain couples TRBV4-3 to TRBJ2-7; 7 nucleotides match TRBD2. The CDR3 runs 14 residues. From germline, CDR1 is LGHNA and CDR2 YSLEER. V lost 4 bases and J lost 2; bases outside the gene matches: 5. The CDR3 loop is CASSLGEGPYEQYF. The CDR3, as DNA: TGCGCCAGCAGCCTGGGGGAGGGTCCCTACGAGCAGTACTTC.

This clone was found once. The chain recombines TRBV12-5 with TRBJ2-6, with TRBD1 matching over 9 bases. The CDR3 is 18 amino acids. The germline CDR1 and CDR2 sequences are LGHNT and FRNRAP. Trimming took 0 bases from V and 0 from J; bases not matched to a gene: 3. CDR3 nucleotide sequence: TGTGCTAGTGGTTTGGTTTGGGACAGGGCCTCTGGGGCCAACGTCCTGACTTTC. Its translation: CASGLVWDRASGANVLTF.

This clone was seen a single time. This rearrangement joins TRBV7-3 to TRBJ1-6; 12 bases map to TRBD1. Looked up from germline, CDR1 is SGHTA and CDR2 is FQGTGA. V shed 2 bases, J shed 9 bases, and the junction held 5 bases outside the gene matches. The CDR3 spans 16 residues. The CDR3 loop reads CASSLSGTGGRSPLHF. In DNA, the CDR3 is TGTGCCAGCAGCTTATCCGGGACAGGGGGCCGTTCACCCCTCCACTTT.

The V gene is TRBV7-3, the J gene TRBJ2-2; D is unclear. V was cut by 3 bases and J by 6 bases, with 11 bases left in between. CDR1 SGHTA and CDR2 FQGTGA come from the germline V gene. The CDR3 length is 14 residues. This CDR3 is CASSFGGGSGELFF. The CDR3 nucleotides read TGTGCCAGCAGCTTCGGCGGTGGGTCCGGGGAGCTGTTTTTT.

This chain links TRBV4-3 with TRBJ1-5; D uncertain. Germline V gene sequence: CDR1 LGHNA, CDR2 YSLEER. V lost 1 base and J lost 3, with 16 bases in between. This CDR3 has 17 residues. This CDR3 is CASSQARPTANNQPQHF. CDR3 DNA sequence: TGCGCCAGCAGCCAAGCGAGACCCACAGCTAACAATCAGCCCCAGCATTTT.

The chain has TRBV9 and TRBJ1-3, with D unresolved. This CDR3 is 15 amino acids long. V was pared by 4 bases and J by 2 bases, with 13 bases between. The germline CDR1 and CDR2 sequences are SGDLS and YYNGEE. CDR3 sequence reads: CASSPSARTGNTIYF. The CDR3, as DNA: TGTGCCAGCAGCCCCTCTGCCCGGACTGGAAACACCATATATTTT.

The gene calls are TRBV2 and TRBJ1-3; weak D call: TRBD1 (5 bases). Germline values: CDR1 SNHLY, CDR2 FYNNEI. This CDR3 comprises 12 residues. V was pared by 5 bases and J by 4 bases, with 6 bases between. The chain's CDR3 is CASSTGGNTIYF. CDR3 bases: TGTGCCAGCAGTACAGGAGGAAACACCATATATTTT.

The chain has TRBV7-3 and TRBJ2-1; 9 nucleotides agree with TRBD1. Looked up from germline, CDR1 is SGHTA and CDR2 is FQGTGA. Germline trimming cut 5 bases from V and 2 bases from J; bases unmatched to any gene: 7. The CDR3 totals 16 residues. The CDR3 loop is CASSPWTGATYNEQFF. Written as DNA, the CDR3 is TGTGCCAGCAGCCCATGGACAGGGGCGACCTACAATGAGCAGTTCTTC.

This clone was detected a few times. V is TRBV6-5 and J is TRBJ1-6, with unresolved D. Trimming cost V 8 bases and J 9 bases, with 14 bases left between them. Germline values: CDR1 MNHEY, CDR2 SVGAGI. The CDR3 extends over 13 amino acids. CDR3 sequence reads: CASSTNPGSPLHF. As DNA, the CDR3 is TGTGCCAGCTCGACTAACCCCGGTTCACCCCTCCACTTT.

The rearrangement joins TRBV6-4 to TRBJ1-1, with D hard to call. Germline CDR1 MRHNA, CDR2 SNTAGT. This CDR3 contains 11 residues. Trimming removed 2 bases at V and 12 bases at J, with 10 bases between. CDR3 sequence: CASSDEGWSFF. The DNA for the CDR3 is TGTGCCAGCAGTGACGAGGGTTGGTCTTTCTTT.

This clone was seen only once. This chain joins TRBV11-2 and TRBJ2-7; D is unresolved. V was trimmed by 1 base and J by 0 bases, leaving 10 bases between them. The CDR3 has 15 residues. Germline CDR1 and CDR2: SGHAT and FQNNGV. The CDR3 reads CASSLGVRSSYEQYF. The CDR3, as DNA: TGTGCCAGCAGCTTAGGAGTCAGGAGCTCCTACGAGCAGTACTTC.

The chain has TRBV19 and TRBJ1-3; no firm D call. CDR1 LNHDA and CDR2 SQIVND come from the germline V gene (reference sequence). This CDR3 spans 14 amino acids. V was pared by 5 bases and J by 9 bases, with 17 bases between. The CDR3 region is CASSGWVKEGTIYF. The CDR3 DNA is TGTGCCAGTAGTGGTTGGGTAAAGGAGGGCACCATATATTTT. Full variable domain (missing parts from reference TRBV19 and TRBJ1-3): DGGITQSPKYLFRKEGQNVTLSCEQNLNHDAMYWYRQDPGQGLRLIYYSQIVNDFQKGDIAEGYSVSREKKESFPLTVTSAQKNPTAFYLCASSGWVKEGTIYFGEGSWLTVV.

The rearrangement joins TRBV2 to TRBJ2-7, with TRBD2 identical over 12 bases. Germline loops: CDR1 SNHLY, CDR2 FYNNEI. V trimming: 8 bases; J trimming: 5 bases; junction bases outside the gene matches: 7. The CDR3 is 14 residues long. The CDR3 DNA sequence: TGTGCCAGCCGAAGGACTAGCGGGATCAACGAGCAGTACTTC. Translation: CASRRTSGINEQYF.

This chain links TRBV28 with TRBJ1-4; the D gene is possibly TRBD1 (6 bases). Germline CDR1 reads MDHEN; CDR2 reads SYDVKM. This CDR3 is 13 amino acids long. The V gene lost 7 bases and the J gene lost 7 bases, with 13 bases spanning the gap. The CDR3 DNA follows: TGTGCCAGCACAGGGGCGAAGGGTGAAAAACTGTTTTTT. Its protein product is CASTGAKGEKLFF.

The rearrangement joins TRBV28 to TRBJ1-6; TRBD1 aligns across 8 bases. CDR3 size: 17 residues. V was pared by 2 bases and J by 4 bases, with 7 bases of the junction left unmatched. CDR1 MDHEN and CDR2 SYDVKM come from the germline V gene. The DNA of the CDR3 is TGTGCCAGCAGTTTAAACCGGGACAGGCCATATAATTCACCCCTCCACTTT. Translated, it gives CASSLNRDRPYNSPLHF. Full variable domain (missing parts from reference TRBV28 and TRBJ1-6): DVKVTQSSRYLVKRTGEKVFLECVQDMDHENMFWYRQDPGLGLRLIYFSYDVKMKEKGDIPEGYSVSREKKERFSLILESASTNQTSMYLCASSLNRDRPYNSPLHFGNGTRLTVT.

The J gene is TRBJ2-6, the V gene TRBV5-6; TRBD1 or TRBD2 may be the D gene (6 bases each). The CDR3 spans 14 residues. The V end was cut by 4 bases, the J end by 2 bases, with 7 bases between. Germline-derived CDR1 and CDR2 are SGHDT and YYEEEE. In DNA, the CDR3 is TGTGCCAGCAGCAGGGGGGCTGGGGCCAACGTCCTGACTTTC. This codes for CASSRGAGANVLTF.

This chain's CDR3 is CASSQELAGGVRNEQFF. DNA for the CDR3: TGTGCCAGCAGCCAAGAATTAGCGGGGGGGGTACGGAATGAGCAGTTCTTC. V gene TRBV3-1 (or the pseudogene TRBV3-2) combines with J gene TRBJ2-1, with TRBD2 identical over 11 bases. Looked up from germline, CDR1 is LGHDT and CDR2 is YNNKEL (reference sequence). CDR3 size: 17 residues. The J segment lost 7 bases and the V segment lost 0 bases, leaving 8 bases of the junction unmatched.

The rearrangement uses TRBV6-2 or TRBV6-3 and TRBJ1-5; 8 nucleotides align to TRBD1. With 6 bases clipped from V and 1 base from J, the junction kept 5 bases outside the gene matches. Germline CDR1 is MNHEY and CDR2 is SVGEGT. There are 15 residues in the CDR3. The CDR3 sequence is CASSYQGASNQPQHF. CDR3 bases: TGTGCCAGCAGCTATCAGGGGGCGAGCAATCAGCCCCAGCATTTT.